These 31 T cell receptor beta chains originate from one sample sequenced in a study of T cells expressing NK-cell markers. Using the 5' RACE reads, TCRdb records one entry per CDR3 protein without DNA. This table holds 350,000 to 450,000 distinct CDR3 sequences. The sequencing sample was made of blood T cells: a sorted CD56 or NKG2C T cell subset, CD4+ or CD8+ T cells, or bulk PBMC T cells (not recorded which). These receptors all stem from a man aged 18-70 years in good health.

The V gene is TRBV2, the J gene TRBJ2-4; the D call of TRBD1 rests on TCRdb alone, since no DNA is present to check it. The CDR3 has 17 residues. Germline assignment: CDR1 SNHLY and CDR2 FYNNEI. The CDR3 loop is CASRGLQGAGAKNIQYF.

Here the CDR3 reads CASSRTGGREPQHF. V gene TRBV2 combines with J gene TRBJ1-5; TCRdb picks TRBD1, but there is no DNA to check that call. This CDR3 is built from 14 residues. CDR1 SNHLY and CDR2 FYNNEI come from the germline V gene.

The chain combines TRBV2 with TRBJ2-3; TCRdb names TRBD2, which stays unverified in the absence of DNA. Germline values: CDR1 SNHLY, CDR2 FYNNEI. The CDR3 extends over 12 amino acids. The CDR3: CASGDSQATQYF.

The V gene is TRBV7-9, the J gene TRBJ2-3; TCRdb designates TRBD1, a call that cannot be tested without DNA. This CDR3 comprises 13 residues. Germline CDR1 and CDR2: SEHNR and FQNEAQ (reference sequence). CDR3 sequence reads: CAGDDRSTDTQYF.

V and J are TRBV3-1 and TRBJ2-2; absent DNA, TCRdb's TRBD1 call cannot be checked. The V gene's germline CDR1 is LGHDT and CDR2 YNNKEL (reference sequence). This CDR3 region has 16 residues. CDR3 amino acids: CASSQVAGGRTGELFF.

The chain links TRBV7-9 to TRBJ2-1; the TCRdb D gene call, TRBD2, has no DNA to confirm it. This CDR3 spans 15 amino acids. CDR1 is SEHNR and CDR2 is FQNEAQ in the germline V gene (reference sequence). Here the CDR3 reads CASTLLNSGGNEQFF.

The J gene is TRBJ1-1, the V gene TRBV6-2 or TRBV6-3; as DNA is missing, the TRBD1 call by TCRdb cannot be tested. The CDR3 has 17 amino acids. Per germline, CDR1 MNHEY and CDR2 SVGEGT. CDR3 sequence: CASRPIIRGPLNTEAFF.

This chain joins TRBV29-1 and TRBJ2-7; TCRdb picks TRBD1, but there is no DNA to check that call. Germline CDR1 reads SQVTM; CDR2 reads ANQGSEA. The CDR3 sequence is 12 residues long. The CDR3 region is CSAQRGPYEQYF.

V is TRBV11-2 and J is TRBJ1-5; the D call of TRBD1 rests on TCRdb alone, since no DNA is present to check it. This CDR3 is 19 amino acids long. Germline CDR1 is SGHAT and CDR2 is FQNNGV. The CDR3 region is CASSAGGGQGRRSNQPQHF.

The chain couples TRBV20-1 to TRBJ2-2. Germline CDR1 is DFQATT and CDR2 is SNEGSKA (reference sequence). The length of the CDR3 is 14 residues. The CDR3 protein is CSSRRGGNTGELFF.

The chain couples TRBV29-1 to TRBJ1-4; checking the TCRdb D call of TRBD1 is not possible without DNA. CDR1 SQVTM and CDR2 ANQGSEA come from the germline V gene. The CDR3 spans 13 residues. CDR3 sequence reads: CSVADRSHAKLFF.

The chain recombines TRBV5-1 with TRBJ2-1; the D call from TCRdb, TRBD2, cannot be confirmed without DNA. The CDR3 is 15 amino acids. The germline gives CDR1 SGHRS, CDR2 YFSETQ. The CDR3 spells CASSAGDSFPNEQFF.

The rearrangement uses TRBV29-1 and TRBJ2-7; there is no DNA to check the TCRdb D call of TRBD1. Germline V lookup: CDR1 SQVTM, CDR2 ANQGSEA. The CDR3 has 13 residues. CDR3 loop: CSVEEGANYEQYF.

The V gene is TRBV5-6, the J gene TRBJ2-1; lacking DNA, the TRBD2 call made by TCRdb goes unchecked. Germline V gives CDR1 SGHDT, CDR2 YYEEEE. CDR3 length equals 15 residues. CDR3 protein: CASSPIGGPAIEQFF.

The chain links TRBV7-9 to TRBJ2-7; checking the TCRdb D call of TRBD1 is not possible without DNA. Germline V gene sequence: CDR1 SEHNR, CDR2 FQNEAQ (reference sequence). The CDR3 is made up of 14 amino acids. CDR3 loop: CASSDWGRSREQYF.

The chain joins TRBV6-2 or TRBV6-3 to TRBJ2-1; TCRdb's D call of TRBD1 is untestable without DNA. This CDR3 spans 13 amino acids. The germline V gene encodes CDR1 MNHEY and CDR2 SVGEGT. CDR3 sequence: CASRSSRGNEQFF.

V gene TRBV9 combines with J gene TRBJ1-6; TCRdb reports TRBD1, a call that lacks DNA to check it against. The V gene's germline CDR1 is SGDLS and CDR2 YYNGEE. The CDR3 has 15 residues. The CDR3 region is CASSPHVRRNSPLHF.

The chain recombines TRBV7-2 with TRBJ2-5; the D call from TCRdb, TRBD2, cannot be confirmed without DNA. Germline values: CDR1 SGHTA, CDR2 FQGNSA. This CDR3 comprises 17 residues. The CDR3 protein is CASSPMYPDPRKETQYF.

The chain joins TRBV10-2 to TRBJ2-2; TCRdb's D call of TRBD2 is untestable without DNA. CDR1 and CDR2 from the germline V gene are WSHSY and SAAADI. CDR3 length equals 14 residues. CDR3 sequence: CASSEAAGGRELFF.

This chain connects TRBV19 to TRBJ1-1; TCRdb gives TRBD1 as the D gene, but with no DNA this cannot be confirmed. Germline CDR1 LNHDA, CDR2 SQIVND (reference sequence). The CDR3 covers 16 residues. The CDR3 spells CASSIIGSLLNTEAFF.

The chain links TRBV5-1 to TRBJ2-7; TCRdb proposes TRBD1, but this gene call is untestable without DNA. The CDR3 totals 13 residues. Germline assignment: CDR1 SGHRS and CDR2 YFSETQ. CDR3 sequence reads: CASKGQISYEQYF.

The chain's CDR3 is CASSRGDRNYGYTF. The chain joins TRBV18 to TRBJ1-2; as DNA is missing, the TRBD1 call by TCRdb cannot be tested. CDR3 length equals 14 residues. In germline, CDR1 is KGHSH, CDR2 LQKENI.

This chain uses TRBV7-8 with TRBJ2-7; the TRBD1 assignment by TCRdb is unverifiable without DNA. CDR1 SGHVS and CDR2 FQNEAQ come from the germline V gene. This CDR3 region has 14 residues. The CDR3 here is CASSLIRTGGEQYF.

J is TRBJ2-1 and V is TRBV11-2; there is no DNA to check the TCRdb D call of TRBD2. Germline V gives CDR1 SGHAT, CDR2 FQNNGV. This CDR3 has 16 residues. This CDR3 is CASSLRLAGIYNEQFF.

V and J are TRBV12-3 or TRBV12-4 and TRBJ2-1. The CDR3 consists of 12 residues. CDR3: CASKDSYNEQFF.

This chain joins TRBV10-2 and TRBJ1-6. This CDR3 is 17 amino acids long. Per the germline V gene, CDR1 is WSHSY and CDR2 is SAAADI. CDR3 in amino acids: CASSGWTESSYNSPLHF.

This chain joins TRBV18 and TRBJ1-1; absent DNA, TCRdb's TRBD1 call cannot be checked. The CDR3 is made up of 16 amino acids. The germline V gene has CDR1 KGHSH and CDR2 LQKENI. CDR3 sequence reads: CASSPNQGASDTEAFF.

The V and J genes are TRBV7-3 and TRBJ1-1. The length of the CDR3 is 13 residues. Germline CDR1 is SGHTA and CDR2 is FQGTGA. The CDR3 loop reads CASSPQRRTEAFF.

The V and J genes are TRBV5-1 and TRBJ2-3. The germline V gene has CDR1 SGHRS and CDR2 YFSETQ. This CDR3 contains 14 residues. CDR3 sequence reads: CASSPRLGTDTQYF.

The V call is TRBV7-2, the J call TRBJ1-2; the D call of TRBD1 rests on TCRdb alone, since no DNA is present to check it. Germline V lookup: CDR1 SGHTA, CDR2 FQGNSA. The CDR3 runs 14 residues. CDR3: CASVSTGNTYGYTF.

V gene TRBV12-3 or TRBV12-4 combines with J gene TRBJ2-5; TCRdb selects TRBD2, and the lack of DNA leaves this call unchecked. The CDR3 contains 14 residues. The CDR3 spells CASRGTSGGKTQYF.